This T cell receptor beta chain was identified in a study of tissue T cells after allogeneic stem cell transplantation. The germline CDR1 and CDR2 sequences are KGHPV and FQNQEV (reference sequence). Deletions cut 2 bases from V and 8 bases from J, with 9 bases between. CDR3 length equals 12 residues. Comment on this clone: Its antigen is as yet unknown. Gene and germline names: mouse. The observed sequence ends 1 residue before the CDR3 terminus, with the missing tail filled in from the germline J gene. Other nucleotide sequences from this sample produce the same CDR3.

Profiled with immunoSEQ multiplex PCR; TCRdb holds only in-frame clones, not every one. The sample carries roughly 5,300 clones, roughly 49% recorded once. Time point given: mouse harvest day 7 after allogeneic transplant. The graft held 10^6 splenic CD5+ T cells and 10^7 T-cell-depleted bone marrow cells. This mouse GVHD model was MHC-mismatched B6 to BALB/c, profiled day 7 or 14. General study results and limits: Across patients, clones rarely overlapped, yet motif clusters were shared tissue-specifically. Tissue-detected TCR repertoire was only partly captured by blood and spleen T cells.

Sequencing was performed on gut tissue. The chain combines TRBV26 with TRBJ1-1; D uncertain. The TCR was taken from a female BALB/c mouse given C57BL/6 T cells with graft-versus-host disease after an allogeneic hematopoietic cell transplant. The sequenced CDR3 bases are TGTGCCAGCAGTCTGCGGGGAGGGGAAGTCTTC. Translation gives CASSLRGGEVF. The full CDR3 protein is CASSLRGGEVFF.